This T cell receptor beta chain stems from a study of Ad26.COV2.S vaccination and SARS-CoV-2 variants. As for the study in general: Into the muscle, Ad26.COV2.S was dosed once or twice, 56 days apart.

Regarding treatment: around 19 received Ad26.COV2.S at low or high dose, single or two shots; several received placebo; per-sample allocation not given. The investigators took samples on day 63 after the first vaccine or placebo injection. V was cut by 3 bases and J by 8 bases, with 7 bases left in between. CDR3 length: 12 residues. Germline V CDR1 and CDR2: SGHAT, FQNNGV. This table comes from immunoSEQ multiplex PCR, and its TCRdb copy is limited to in-frame clones, with some not included. The sample lists about 480,000 clones, approximately 88% seen once, with around 13% in the top ten. The V and J genes are TRBV11-2 and TRBJ1-4, with D uncertain. The receptor comes from a person aged 18-60 years who received the Ad26.COV2.S COVID-19 vaccine or a placebo. Sequences were derived from peripheral blood, sampled in a trial of Ad26.COV2.S vaccine versus placebo. The chain's CDR3 is CASSFSGEKLFF. In DNA form, the CDR3 reads TGTGCCAGCAGCTTTAGCGGGGAAAAACTGTTTTTT.